This T cell receptor beta chain was sequenced during a study of blood T cell repertoires in COVID-19. Study background: From the United States, Italy and Spain came samples of acute and convalescent COVID-19. The cDNA or gDNA used as material had been derived from T cells, B-cell-depleted T cells, or PBMCs.

The V gene's germline CDR1 is KGHSH and CDR2 LQKENI. The V and J ends lost 5 bases and 2 bases respectively, with 14 bases between them. This CDR3 region has 15 residues. Only in-frame clones appear in the TCRdb table, and some are missing; sequencing was by immunoSEQ multiplex PCR. The table lists 300,000 to 400,000 clones, around 89% of them singletons. This receptor was identified in a woman aged 25 to 45 with COVID-19, enrolled during active disease. Sequences were obtained from peripheral blood. The V and J genes are TRBV18 and TRBJ2-3, with D tentatively TRBD1 (6 bases). The CDR3 sequence: CASSSDRKDTDTQYF. CDR3 DNA sequence: TGTGCCAGCTCAAGCGACAGGAAAGACACAGATACGCAGTATTTT.